This passage covers 13 T cell receptor beta chains from one sample sequenced in a study of blood T cell repertoires in COVID-19. This table comes from immunoSEQ multiplex PCR, and its TCRdb copy is limited to in-frame clones, with some not included. The data show 190,000 or so clones, with over 75% seen just once and about 13% held by the top ten. Sequenced: peripheral blood. These receptors were obtained from a man aged 45-65 years who had recovered from COVID-19.

The sample holds one count of this clone. The chain employs TRBV3-1 (or the pseudogene TRBV3-2) and TRBJ2-4; 10 bases fit TRBD2. Germline values: CDR1 LGHDT, CDR2 YNNKEL (reference sequence). The V gene end was trimmed by 4 bases and the J gene end by 0 bases; junction bases not matched to a gene: 6. The CDR3 covers 17 residues. Here the CDR3 reads CASSRGLAEVAKNIQYF. CDR3 coding DNA: TGTGCCAGCAGCCGCGGACTAGCGGAAGTAGCCAAAAACATTCAGTACTTC.

This clone occurred a few times. This chain uses TRBV27 with TRBJ1-2; TRBD1 matches 9 bases. Germline CDR1 and CDR2: MNHEY and SMNVEV (reference sequence). CDR3 length: 13 amino acids. The ends lost 5 bases at V and 13 bases at J; junction bases unmatched: 11. The CDR3, as DNA: TGTGCCAGCAGTACGACAGGGGGAGTCCGCGGCACCTTC. Amino acid sequence: CASSTTGGVRGTF.

The chain carries TRBV4-1 and TRBJ2-3, with 11 bases that match TRBD1. The V gene end was trimmed by 0 bases and the J gene end by 5 bases; junction bases not matched to a gene: 7. This CDR3 contains 17 residues. In germline, CDR1 is MGHRA, CDR2 YSYEKL. The CDR3 coding sequence is TGCGCCAGCAGCCAAGATAGGGACAGGGGGAAGCAAGATACGCAGTATTTT. As protein: CASSQDRDRGKQDTQYF.

In its sample, this clone was seen a few times. The chain recombines TRBV20-1 with TRBJ2-1; 7 nucleotides agree with TRBD1. V shed 4 bases, J shed 9 bases, and the junction held 3 bases outside the gene matches. The CDR3 consists of 11 residues. In germline, CDR1 is DFQATT, CDR2 SNEGSKA (reference sequence). The CDR3: CSATDRAEQFF. CDR3 nucleotide sequence: TGCAGTGCTACAGACAGGGCTGAGCAGTTCTTC.

The J gene is TRBJ1-2, the V gene TRBV3-1 (or the pseudogene TRBV3-2), with TRBD1 matching over 7 bases. Germline values: CDR1 LGHDT, CDR2 YNNKEL (reference sequence). V shed 2 bases and J 11 bases; nucleotides not matched to a gene: 5. CDR3 length: 12 residues. DNA for the CDR3: TGTGCCAGCAGCCAATGGACACAGGGGTACACCTTC. Encoded protein: CASSQWTQGYTF.

The CDR3 nucleotides are TGTGCCAGCAGCCAAGCTTGGCGGCGCATCTACGAGCAGTACTTC. Protein: CASSQAWRRIYEQYF. This rearrangement joins TRBV14 to TRBJ2-7; no clear D. The V gene lost 1 base and the J gene lost 3 bases, with 13 bases spanning the gap. The CDR3 spans 15 residues. Germline CDR1 and CDR2: SGHDN and FVKESK.

This clone was observed a handful of times. The chain combines TRBV6-5 with TRBJ1-3; D gene uncertain. There are 14 residues in the CDR3. The ends were cut back, 8 bases at V and 3 bases at J, with 14 bases in the middle. Germline loops: CDR1 MNHEY, CDR2 SVGAGI. The CDR3 DNA follows: TGTGCCAGCGCGCCACGGGGAGGTGGAAACACCATATATTTT. Its protein product is CASAPRGGGNTIYF.

This chain links TRBV18 with TRBJ2-5; possible D gene TRBD2, 5 bases. Trimming took off 1 base at V and 2 bases at J, with 11 bases between the two ends. This CDR3 is built from 15 residues. Germline values: CDR1 KGHSH, CDR2 LQKENI. In DNA form, the CDR3 reads TGTGCCAGCTCACCACGGGCGCGGGCACAAGAGACCCAGTACTTC. This sequence encodes CASSPRARAQETQYF. The variable domain in full, completed from reference TRBV18 and TRBJ2-5, reads NAGVMQNPRHLVRRRGQEARLRCSPMKGHSHVYWYRQLPEEGLKFMVYLQKENIIDESGMPKERFSAEFPKEGPSILRIQQVVRGDSAAYFCASSPRARAQETQYFGPGTRLLVL.

The chain is built from TRBV6-6 and TRBJ2-7; 9 positions match TRBD1. CDR3 length: 14 amino acids. Germline V gene sequence: CDR1 MNHNY, CDR2 SVGAGI (reference sequence). The trim removed 8 bases at V and 1 base at J, leaving 6 bases unmatched. CDR3 bases: TGTGCCAGCGGGGGACAGGGATCTTCCTACGAGCAGTACTTC. It translates to CASGGQGSSYEQYF.

The V call is TRBV28, the J call TRBJ1-2; D unresolved. V lost 3 bases and J lost 8, with 10 bases in between. The CDR3 extends over 12 amino acids. Per germline, CDR1 MDHEN and CDR2 SYDVKM. CDR3 region: CASSLSGGGYTF. DNA for the CDR3: TGTGCCAGCAGTTTGTCAGGAGGCGGCTACACCTTC.

This clone was seen only once. The rearrangement joins TRBV24-1 to TRBJ2-5, with 8 positions matching TRBD2. Germline values: CDR1 KGHDR, CDR2 SFDVKD. V was pared by 3 bases and J by 0 bases, with 14 bases of the junction left unmatched. The CDR3 contains 19 residues. CDR3 bases: TGTGCCACCAGTGATCCCGCGGGGGGCGGTCTAGCGGACCAAGAGACCCAGTACTTC. Translated: CATSDPAGGGLADQETQYF.

The chain employs TRBV5-6 and TRBJ1-2; 10 bases line up with TRBD1. There are 13 residues in the CDR3. Germline V gene sequence: CDR1 SGHDT, CDR2 YYEEEE. The V gene end was trimmed by 4 bases and the J gene end by 9 bases; junction bases not matched to a gene: 6. The CDR3 DNA sequence: TGTGCCAGCAGCCTCCGGGACAGGGGAAGCTACACCTTC. As protein: CASSLRDRGSYTF.

The chain is built from TRBV5-5 and TRBJ1-2; 7 bases are shared with TRBD1. Looked up from germline, CDR1 is SGHKS and CDR2 is YYEKEE (reference sequence). The V segment lost 4 bases and the J segment 2 bases; nucleotides outside the gene matches: 8. This CDR3 has 15 amino acids. Written as DNA, the CDR3 is TGTGCCAGCAGCCTCAACAGGGGACAAAACTATGGCTACACCTTC. This gives the protein CASSLNRGQNYGYTF.